Included here is one T cell receptor (beta chain) sequence, with context. This clone showed up just a few times. Its antigen has not been determined. No base quality values were provided; no much bigger clone lies one nucleotide off. From its cysteine to its phenylalanine, the CDR3 spans 13 amino acids. Only the CDR3 DNA is retained, 39 bases long and in frame from the first base. CDR1 DFQATT and CDR2 SNEGSKA are derived from the germline V gene (reference sequence). V is cut by 3 bases and J by 6 bases, and the space between the germline ends is 14 bases. The immunoSEQ Assay, a bias-controlled multiplex PCR, was used to amplify TCRbeta CDR3 regions from genomic DNA. The published analysis was carried out like this. Within the assay, amplification of reference gene primers was used to estimate how many nucleated cells each sample contained. To quantify the absolute abundance of each unique TCRbeta CDR3 rearrangement, sequence reads were collapsed and filtered. For each sample, productive Simpson clonality was calculated as the square root of Simpson's diversity index across productive rearrangements. Entries here come from immuneACCESS through TCRdb and include only in-frame sequences with V and J called. Some clones fail to appear in such tables; in the studies checked, an unresolved V gene covers under half of the shortfall, and the cause of the remainder is unknown. V, J and clone size derive from that table, while D and trimming were established from the DNA sequence. This sample lists 120,000 or so clones; roughly 76% were detected once. The ten top clones hold under 10% of the sample.

Each collaborating institution followed its own protocols to collect whole blood in K2EDTA tubes. For TCRbeta analysis, collaborator samples were shipped as frozen whole blood, as isolated PBMCs, or as DNA extracted from either sample type. These data originate in a study of blood T cell repertoires in COVID-19 (dated by TCRdb to the early 2020s). In the study overall: The collaborator samples originated in the United States, Italy and Spain and spanned the acute and convalescent phases of COVID-19. The material from the prospective study consisted of cDNA or gDNA derived from T cells, B-cell-depleted T cells, or PBMCs. Deeply sampled blood TCRbeta repertoires from subjects exposed to, actively infected with, or recovered from COVID-19 were included in the dataset. The repertoires were made available in a free public database intended to serve as a resource for research on the immune response to SARS-CoV-2. The samples were drawn from two sources: the first 160 participants of the ongoing ImmuneRACE study, and 1,200 or so subjects contributed by 6 global collaborators. Sample metadata almost always included a de-identified subject ID, COVID-19 status, age in years and sex. Where HLA class I and class II types were available, the types were taken from metadata supplied by the sample provider, not from assay-based typing. What the research found in general, with its limitations: Clinical and demographic metadata were provided uncurated, with the amount varying by source and participant.

The source material was peripheral blood. The TCR originated in a woman aged 55-70 years with acute or convalescent COVID-19. Recombination connected TRBV20-1 to TRBJ1-2; D gene: possibly TRBD1, on 6 matching bases. The CDR3 sequence is CSASYSGGHGYTF. The DNA is TGCAGTGCTAGTTATTCGGGGGGCCATGGCTACACCTTC.